A selection of T cell receptor beta chains follows, all from one sample in a study of long-term antiretroviral therapy in people with HIV. Sequencing was performed with immunoSEQ multiplex PCR; in TCRdb, only in-frame clones are kept and a portion is missing. The data contain approximately 28,000 clones, about 88% of them singletons. This material consisted of unsorted PBMCs, taken 2 years after starting antiretroviral therapy. Source of these receptors: a man between 45 and 60 years old with HIV. CDR3s include the opening cysteine and the closing phenylalanine or tryptophan. Fields, in order: D gene, J gene, V gene, CDR3 DNA, CDR3 protein. A D gene is named only where the DNA matches it firmly.

d_gene: NA; j_gene: TRBJ2-5; v_gene: TRBV5-1; CDR3nt: TGCGCCAGCAGCTTGGAGGAGACCCAGTACTTC; CDR3aa: CASSLEETQYF
d_gene: NA; j_gene: TRBJ2-7; v_gene: TRBV7-2; CDR3nt: TGTGCCAGCAGCCCCGGGGTAGCCGCAACCTACGAGCAGTACTTC; CDR3aa: CASSPGVAATYEQYF
d_gene: NA; j_gene: TRBJ1-2; v_gene: TRBV30; CDR3nt: TGTGCCTGGACACCCCCCCGACAGTTCTATGGCTACACCTTC; CDR3aa: CAWTPPRQFYGYTF
d_gene: NA; j_gene: TRBJ1-5; v_gene: TRBV28; CDR3nt: TGTGCCAGCAGTTTGGGGACCCTCCGGGGCAATCAGCCCCAGCATTTT; CDR3aa: CASSLGTLRGNQPQHF
d_gene: TRBD1; j_gene: TRBJ1-1; v_gene: TRBV2; CDR3nt: TGTGCCAGCAGCTTAGACAGGGTGAACACTGAAGCTTTCTTT; CDR3aa: CASSLDRVNTEAFF
d_gene: TRBD2; j_gene: TRBJ2-7; v_gene: TRBV7-2; CDR3nt: TGTGCCAGCAGGTACTCAGCGGGAGGAATGTACGAGCAGTACTTC; CDR3aa: CASRYSAGGMYEQYF
d_gene: NA; j_gene: TRBJ2-5; v_gene: TRBV18; CDR3nt: TGTGCCAGCTCACGACAGGAGGTTGAGACCCAGTACTTC; CDR3aa: CASSRQEVETQYF
d_gene: TRBD1; j_gene: TRBJ1-3; v_gene: TRBV27; CDR3nt: TGTGCCAGCAGTGAAACGACAGGGGAGGCTGGAAACACCATATATTTT; CDR3aa: CASSETTGEAGNTIYF
d_gene: TRBD2; j_gene: TRBJ2-5; v_gene: TRBV9; CDR3nt: TGTGCCAGCAGCGTAGAACGGAGGGAGGAGCGGGGGGGCGTAGAAGAGACCCAGTACTTC; CDR3aa: CASSVERREERGGVEETQYF
d_gene: NA; j_gene: TRBJ1-2; v_gene: TRBV7-6; CDR3nt: TGTGCCAGCAGCTCCCTTATAGGGGGACTTGACTATGGCTACACCTTC; CDR3aa: CASSSLIGGLDYGYTF
d_gene: NA; j_gene: TRBJ2-6; v_gene: TRBV4-1; CDR3nt: TGCGCCAGCAGCCAGGAAACTGGGGCCAACGTCCTGACTTTC; CDR3aa: CASSQETGANVLTF
d_gene: TRBD2; j_gene: TRBJ2-7; v_gene: TRBV4-1; CDR3nt: TGCGCCAGCAGCCAGGCTCCGACTAGCGGGGCTACCTACGAGCAGTACTTC; CDR3aa: CASSQAPTSGATYEQYF
d_gene: TRBD1; j_gene: TRBJ2-3; v_gene: TRBV28; CDR3nt: TGTGCCAGCAGTTTTTTCAGGGGGATGGCGGGAGATACGCAGTATTTT; CDR3aa: CASSFFRGMAGDTQYF
d_gene: NA; j_gene: TRBJ1-1; v_gene: TRBV29-1; CDR3nt: TGCAGCGTTGCTTATGCTTTTGGGACATCGGAGGACATTTGGAACACTGAAGCTTTCTTT; CDR3aa: CSVAYAFGTSEDIWNTEAFF
d_gene: TRBD1; j_gene: TRBJ1-3; v_gene: TRBV28; CDR3nt: TGTGCCAGCAGGATGTACAGGGGACCCGGAAACACCATATATTTT; CDR3aa: CASRMYRGPGNTIYF
d_gene: NA; j_gene: TRBJ2-1; v_gene: TRBV20-1; CDR3nt: TGCAGTGCTCAAATTTCCTATGAGCAGTTCTTC; CDR3aa: CSAQISYEQFF